A selection of T cell receptor beta chains follows, all from one sample in a study of monozygotic twins with inflammatory bowel disease. TCRdb re-called the 5' RACE reads and gives one entry per CDR3 protein, without DNA. The sample has some 400,000 distinct CDR3 sequences. The sample consisted of blood. The receptors come from a human donor with ulcerative colitis or Crohn's disease, or a healthy co-twin of an affected twin (not recorded which). Each CDR3 is given with its conserved first and last residue.

TRBV29-1	11	TRBJ2-1	CSVEENRPQFF
TRBV7-2	12	TRBJ2-3	CASSPTEDTQYF
TRBV18	13	TRBJ2-7	CASSLWEDDEQYF
TRBV3-1	14	TRBJ2-7	CASSQGMRGQEQYF
TRBV18	17	TRBJ2-4	CASSPPDRGVLGNIQYF
TRBV20-1	14	TRBJ1-2	CSARDRLGGYGYTF
TRBV6-2/TRBV6-3	15	TRBJ2-1	CASERGQGSYNEQFF
TRBV7-9	16	TRBJ1-2	CASSSRSRGVNYGYTF
TRBV19	14	TRBJ1-5	CASSTYSSNQPQHF
TRBV20-1	15	TRBJ1-2	CSARDQQASSYGYTF
TRBV6-1	16	TRBJ1-5	CASSAAQGYSNQPQHF
TRBV6-5	15	TRBJ2-7	CASSYSRVGGYEQYF
TRBV7-2	15	TRBJ2-3	CASSFPGLSTDTQYF
TRBV6-5	12	TRBJ2-1	CASSSRQGRQFF
TRBV3-1	16	TRBJ2-5	CASSQVLAGAKETQYF
TRBV28	16	TRBJ2-3	CASSFSGVFGIDTQYF
TRBV12-3/TRBV12-4	13	TRBJ2-7	CASSLTRGAEQYF
TRBV30	13	TRBJ1-2	CAWSVSRLYGYTF